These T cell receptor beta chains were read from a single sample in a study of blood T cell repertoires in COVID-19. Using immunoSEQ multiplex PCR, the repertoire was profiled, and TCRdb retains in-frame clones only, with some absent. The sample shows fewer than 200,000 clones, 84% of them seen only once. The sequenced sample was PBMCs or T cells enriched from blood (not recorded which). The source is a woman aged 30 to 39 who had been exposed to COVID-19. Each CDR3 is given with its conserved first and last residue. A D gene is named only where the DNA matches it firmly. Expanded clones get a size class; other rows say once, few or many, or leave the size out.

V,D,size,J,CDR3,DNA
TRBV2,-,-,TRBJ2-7,CASSEVGTPIYEQYF,TGTGCCAGCAGTGAGGTGGGGACTCCAATCTACGAGCAGTACTTC
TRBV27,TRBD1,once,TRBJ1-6,CARKDRVSYF,TGTGCCAGGAAGGACAGGGTGAGTTACTTT
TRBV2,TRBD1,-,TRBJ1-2,CASSEERQGLSYTF,TGTGCCAGCAGTGAAGAGAGACAGGGGTTGAGCTACACCTTC
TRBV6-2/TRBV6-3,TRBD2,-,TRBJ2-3,CASSWAGRGDTQYF,TGTGCCAGCAGTTGGGCAGGGCGGGGGGATACGCAGTATTTT
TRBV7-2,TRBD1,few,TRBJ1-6,CASSLQGQENSPLHF,TGTGCCAGCAGCTTACAGGGACAGGAAAATTCACCCCTCCACTTT
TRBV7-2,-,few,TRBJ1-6,CASSAPRGLTLHF,TGTGCCAGCAGCGCCCCCAGAGGATTGACCCTCCACTTT
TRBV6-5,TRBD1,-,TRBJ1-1,CASSPGQVNTEAFF,TGTGCCAGCAGTCCCGGACAGGTGAACACTGAAGCTTTCTTT
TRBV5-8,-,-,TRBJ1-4,CASSLLIEGIDEKLFF,TGTGCCAGCAGCCTCCTTATAGAGGGTATCGATGAAAAACTGTTTTTT
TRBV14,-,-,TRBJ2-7,CASSQGLREVYEQYF,TGTGCCAGCAGCCAAGGGCTCAGGGAGGTCTACGAGCAGTACTTC
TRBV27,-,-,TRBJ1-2,CASRPGSPNYGYTF,TGTGCCAGCAGGCCAGGTTCACCTAACTATGGCTACACCTTC
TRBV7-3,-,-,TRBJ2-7,CASSLFAGGDTSQQYF,TGTGCCAGCAGCTTATTTGCCGGTGGGGACACCTCCCAGCAGTACTTC
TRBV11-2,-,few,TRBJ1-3,CASSLGGGWGNTIYF,TGTGCCAGCAGCTTAGGAGGTGGATGGGGAAACACCATATATTTT
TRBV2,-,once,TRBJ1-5,CASSGLLYSNQPQHF,TGTGCCAGCAGTGGACTGCTCTATAGCAATCAGCCCCAGCATTTT
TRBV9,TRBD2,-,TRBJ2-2,CASSVSGGQNTGELFF,TGTGCCAGCAGCGTATCGGGGGGGCAAAACACCGGGGAGCTGTTTTTT
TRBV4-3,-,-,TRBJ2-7,CASSRRQLGNYEQYF,TGCGCCAGCAGCCGCAGACAGTTAGGTAACTACGAGCAGTACTTC
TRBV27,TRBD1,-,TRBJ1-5,CASSPEVAGQGPVWPQHF,TGTGCCAGCAGTCCCGAAGTAGCTGGACAGGGGCCGGTGTGGCCCCAGCATTTT
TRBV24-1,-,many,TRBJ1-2,CATSDADSFYGYTF,TGTGCCACCAGTGATGCGGACAGCTTCTATGGCTACACCTTC
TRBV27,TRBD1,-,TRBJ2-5,CASSPIRTGEETQYF,TGTGCCAGCAGTCCGATACGGACAGGGGAAGAGACCCAGTACTTC
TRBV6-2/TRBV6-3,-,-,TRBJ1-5,CASSWRAGGSQPQHF,TGTGCCAGCAGTTGGAGGGCGGGGGGCAGTCAGCCCCAGCATTTT
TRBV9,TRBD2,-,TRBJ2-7,CASSDGGSYEQYF,TGTGCCAGCAGTGACGGGGGGAGTTACGAGCAGTACTTC
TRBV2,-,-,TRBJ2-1,CASSERQAINEQFF,TGTGCCAGCAGTGAGCGACAGGCGATAAATGAGCAGTTCTTC
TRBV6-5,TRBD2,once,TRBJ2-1,CASSYGWTSGSNEQFF,TGTGCCAGCAGTTACGGTTGGACTAGCGGGTCCAATGAGCAGTTCTTC
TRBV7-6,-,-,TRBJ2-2,CASIPPGGRGTGELFF,TGTGCCAGCATCCCCCCCGGGGGGCGCGGGACCGGGGAGCTGTTTTTT
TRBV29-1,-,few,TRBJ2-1,CSVEVWGDEQFF,TGCAGCGTTGAGGTTTGGGGGGATGAGCAGTTCTTC
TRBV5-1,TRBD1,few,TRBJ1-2,CASSLGQGAEDYGYTF,TGCGCCAGCAGCTTGGGGCAGGGGGCGGAGGACTATGGCTACACCTTC
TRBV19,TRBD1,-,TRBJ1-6,CASSILVGQGNSPLHF,TGTGCCAGTAGTATCCTTGTTGGACAGGGAAATTCACCCCTCCACTTT
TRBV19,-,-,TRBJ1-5,CASSMADSNQPQHF,TGTGCCAGTAGTATGGCCGATAGCAATCAGCCCCAGCATTTT
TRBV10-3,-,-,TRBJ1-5,CAISEGGAGQPQHF,TGTGCCATCAGTGAGGGGGGGGCAGGTCAGCCCCAGCATTTT
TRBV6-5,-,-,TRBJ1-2,CASRAGDYGYTF,TGTGCCAGCAGGGCGGGAGACTATGGCTACACCTTC
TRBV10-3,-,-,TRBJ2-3,CAISLDGNLSQYF,TGTGCCATCAGCTTAGACGGGAACCTATCGCAGTATTTT
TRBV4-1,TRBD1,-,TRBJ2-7,CASSQIEGQNPYEQYF,TGCGCCAGCAGCCAAATAGAGGGACAGAACCCCTACGAGCAGTACTTC
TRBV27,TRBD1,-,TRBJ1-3,CASSADRVGNTIYF,TGTGCCAGCAGTGCCGACAGGGTTGGAAACACCATATATTTT
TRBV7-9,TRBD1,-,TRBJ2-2,CASRKQGIDTGELFF,TGTGCCAGCAGAAAACAGGGGATCGACACCGGGGAGCTGTTTTTT
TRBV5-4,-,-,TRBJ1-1,CASSSPTYEAFF,TGTGCCAGCAGCTCCCCCACATATGAAGCTTTCTTT
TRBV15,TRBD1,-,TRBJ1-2,CATSRDKGQGARYGYTF,TGTGCCACCAGCAGAGACAAGGGACAGGGGGCGCGGTATGGCTACACCTTC
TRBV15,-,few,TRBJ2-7,CATSRDSQTPYEQYF,TGTGCCACCAGCAGAGATAGTCAAACTCCATACGAGCAGTACTTC
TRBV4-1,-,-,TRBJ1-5,CASSQDETVGYQPQHF,TGCGCCAGCAGCCAAGATGAGACAGTGGGGTACCAGCCCCAGCATTTT
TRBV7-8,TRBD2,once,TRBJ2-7,CASRDSGAILDEQYF,TGTGCCAGCAGAGATAGCGGGGCCATCTTGGACGAGCAGTACTTC
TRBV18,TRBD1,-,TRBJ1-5,CASSPGQHIQPQHF,TGTGCCAGCTCACCGGGACAGCATATTCAGCCCCAGCATTTT
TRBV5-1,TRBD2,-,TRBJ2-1,CASSLALAGFLYNEQFF,TGCGCCAGCAGCTTGGCTCTAGCGGGGTTCCTCTACAATGAGCAGTTCTTC
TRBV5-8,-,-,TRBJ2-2,CARQGQGRDTGELFF,TGTGCCAGACAGGGTCAGGGTCGGGACACCGGGGAGCTGTTTTTT
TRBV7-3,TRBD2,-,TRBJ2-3,CASSFHQRGSTDTQYF,TGTGCCAGCAGCTTTCATCAGCGGGGGAGCACAGATACGCAGTATTTT
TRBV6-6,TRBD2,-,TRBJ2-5,CASAGTSLETQYF,TGTGCCAGTGCCGGGACTAGCTTGGAGACCCAGTACTTC
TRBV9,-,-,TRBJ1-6,CASSAYRDRRNSPLHF,TGTGCCAGCAGCGCCTACCGAGACAGGCGTAATTCACCCCTCCACTTT
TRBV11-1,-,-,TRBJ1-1,CASSSGAPVGTEAFF,TGTGCCAGCAGCTCAGGGGCGCCCGTGGGCACTGAAGCTTTCTTT
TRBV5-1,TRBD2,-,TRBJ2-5,CASSPRPHGLAGVETQYF,TGCGCCAGCAGCCCCCGCCCTCACGGCCTAGCGGGGGTGGAGACCCAGTACTTC
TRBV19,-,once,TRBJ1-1,CASREAGSYTEAFF,TGTGCCAGTAGGGAGGCGGGGTCGTACACTGAAGCTTTCTTT
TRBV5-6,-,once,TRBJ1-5,CASSSSRRGGNQPQHF,TGTGCCAGCAGCTCGAGTAGGAGGGGCGGCAATCAGCCCCAGCATTTT
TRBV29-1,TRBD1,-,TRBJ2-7,CSVEGGQAYEQYF,TGCAGCGTAGAGGGGGGACAGGCGTACGAGCAGTACTTC
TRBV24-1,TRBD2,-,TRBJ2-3,CATTGSRGAGDTQYF,TGTGCCACCACCGGTTCGCGGGGGGCCGGAGATACGCAGTATTTT
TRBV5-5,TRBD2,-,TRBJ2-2,CASSLAGGYTGELFF,TGTGCCAGCAGCTTGGCGGGGGGGTACACCGGGGAGCTGTTTTTT
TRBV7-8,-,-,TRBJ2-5,CASSLGLEETQYF,TGTGCCAGCAGCTTGGGGCTTGAAGAGACCCAGTACTTC
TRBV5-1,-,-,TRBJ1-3,CASSLNRGGLSGNTIYF,TGCGCCAGCAGCTTAAATAGGGGGGGCCTCTCTGGAAACACCATATATTTT
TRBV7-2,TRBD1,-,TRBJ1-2,CASSLDRGLGREAGYTF,TGTGCCAGCAGCTTAGACAGGGGGCTGGGCAGGGAAGCCGGCTACACCTTC
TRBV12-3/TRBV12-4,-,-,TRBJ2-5,CASSFSGETQYF,TGTGCCAGCAGTTTCTCGGGGGAGACCCAGTACTTC
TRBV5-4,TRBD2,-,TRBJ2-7,CASSLGAGGNYEQYF,TGTGCCAGCAGCTTGGGAGCGGGGGGGAACTACGAGCAGTACTTC
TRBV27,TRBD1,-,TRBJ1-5,CASSYQGGHQPQHF,TGTGCCAGCAGTTATCAAGGGGGCCATCAGCCCCAGCATTTT
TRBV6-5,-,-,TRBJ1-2,CASSPSVVLTGYTF,TGTGCCAGCAGTCCTAGCGTGGTCTTGACGGGCTACACCTTC
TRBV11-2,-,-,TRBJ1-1,CASSLYLGQSVTEAFF,TGTGCCAGCAGCTTATATCTTGGACAGTCCGTCACTGAAGCTTTCTTT
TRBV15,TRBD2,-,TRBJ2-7,CATSGGLAYEQYF,TGTGCCACCAGCGGGGGACTAGCCTACGAGCAGTACTTC